One and the same sample provided the 7 T cell receptor beta chains below, sequenced in a study of blood T cell repertoires in COVID-19. Profiling relied on immunoSEQ multiplex PCR, and the TCRdb table lists in-frame clones only, not all of them. The sample carries some 200,000 clones, 85% recorded once. Sequenced input: peripheral blood. All receptors derive from a woman aged 70-85 years with COVID-19, enrolled during active disease.

DNA of the CDR3: TGCGCCAGCAGCCAACTAAGCAGGGGTCCGGACACTGAAGCTTTCTTT. Its protein product is CASSQLSRGPDTEAFF. V gene TRBV4-3 combines with J gene TRBJ1-1; a possible D gene is TRBD1 (6 bases). The CDR3 length is 16 residues. The V and J ends lost 2 bases and 3 bases respectively, with 16 bases between them. Germline-derived CDR1 and CDR2 are LGHNA and YSLEER.

The chain joins TRBV25-1 to TRBJ2-1; 7 bases align to TRBD2. The CDR3 has 18 residues. Trimming removed 7 bases from V and 5 bases from J; junction bases left unmatched: 20. Germline V gene data show CDR1 as MGHDK and CDR2 as SYGVNS. The CDR3 reads CASTTRWGGETNHNEQFF. In nucleotides, the CDR3 is TGTGCCAGCACCACTAGGTGGGGGGGGGAAACGAATCACAATGAGCAGTTCTTC. Complete variable domain (other parts from reference TRBV25-1 and TRBJ2-1): EADIYQTPRYLVIGTGKKITLECSQTMGHDKMYWYQQDPGMELHLIHYSYGVNSTEKGDLSSESTVSRIRTEHFPLTLESARPSHTSQYLCASTTRWGGETNHNEQFFGPGTRLTVL.

V usage is TRBV12-5 and J usage is TRBJ2-7; 10 nucleotides line up with TRBD2. CDR3 length equals 14 residues. Trimming at V came to 5 bases and at J to 4 bases, leaving 5 bases not matched to a gene. Germline V gives CDR1 LGHNT, CDR2 FRNRAP. The CDR3 loop is CASGPSGGAYEQYF. In nucleotides, the CDR3 is TGTGCTAGTGGTCCCAGCGGGGGGGCGTACGAGCAGTACTTC.

J is TRBJ2-5 and V is TRBV7-2; the match to TRBD1 covers 7 bases. Germline CDR1 reads SGHTA; CDR2 reads FQGNSA. Trimming at V came to 0 bases and at J to 5 bases, leaving 6 bases not matched to a gene. This CDR3 has 15 residues. CDR3 sequence (DNA): TGTGCCAGCAGCTTAGCAGGGGGCGCATGGGAGACCCAGTACTTC. It is translated as CASSLAGGAWETQYF.

The CDR3 DNA follows: TGCGCCAGCAGCCAAGATTGGCCCGGAGCGGGGGGTGGGGGAAGAGAGACCCAGTACTTC. This translates into CASSQDWPGAGGGGRETQYF. The chain employs TRBV4-3 and TRBJ2-5; TRBD2 agrees at 9 bases. The CDR3 totals 20 residues. The V gene's germline CDR1 is LGHNA and CDR2 YSLEER. The trim removed 0 bases at V and 4 bases at J, leaving 18 bases unmatched.

This sequence joins TRBV3-1 (or the pseudogene TRBV3-2) and TRBJ2-5; D possibly corresponds to TRBD2 (6 bases). This CDR3 is built from 15 residues. V lost 4 bases and J 5 bases, leaving 17 bases between the germline ends. The germline gives CDR1 LGHDT, CDR2 YNNKEL (reference sequence). CDR3 region: CASSLRDLAAETQYF. The CDR3 DNA reads TGTGCCAGCAGCCTACGGGACTTAGCCGCGGAGACCCAGTACTTC.

The chain employs TRBV19 and TRBJ1-2, with 12 positions matching TRBD1. Germline V gives CDR1 LNHDA, CDR2 SQIVND (reference sequence). Trimming at V came to 6 bases and at J to 3 bases, leaving 8 bases not matched to a gene. The CDR3 covers 16 residues. CDR3 bases: TGTGCCAGTAGACCCGGGACAGGGGGCTCACACTATGGCTACACCTTC. This translates into CASRPGTGGSHYGYTF.